One T cell receptor (beta chain) is described in this entry. This sample stems from a study of cytomegalovirus exposure and HLA in healthy donors. Both 60 Vbeta primers and 13 Jbeta primers went into the PCR. Method: immunoSEQ multiplex PCR; TCRdb's copy keeps in-frame clones and lacks some. The top ten clones hold about 0.28% of a sample with some 270,000 clones, around 80% of them seen once. The TCR comes from a girl aged 2 to 9 in good health and CMV-seronegative. The sequenced sample consisted of PBMCs.

The CDR3 bases are TGTGCCAGCAGCGTAGATCCAGGGGGGGAGCAGTTCTTC. Its translation: CASSVDPGGEQFF. The V and J genes are TRBV9 and TRBJ2-1; D may be TRBD1 (7 bases). CDR3 size: 13 residues. Trimming took 0 bases from V and 10 from J, leaving 11 bases between them. Germline-derived CDR1 and CDR2 are SGDLS and YYNGEE.